This T cell receptor (beta chain) was captured in a study of T cells of healthy individuals (dated by TCRdb to the late 2010s). The CDR3 sequence holds 17 residues, the cysteine and phenylalanine included. The kept DNA is CDR3 alone, 51 bases in frame from the first base. Trimming at the junction amounts to 0 bases on V and 3 bases on J, and the germline ends lie 14 bases apart. CDR1 is given as LGHNA and CDR2 as YNFKEQ, both from the germline V gene. Receptor amplification or capture employed 5' RACE. TCRdb lists the instrument as Illumina MiSeq. TCRdb reran the public reads through fastp at Q25 and MiXCR, keeping productive beta chains. Identical CDR3 protein sequences are pooled into one entry, listed with their most common genes and DNA. This sample holds 90,000 to 100,000 distinct CDR3 sequences; approximately 16% were observed only once. The top ten clones comprise 6.2% of the sample. With respect to this clonotype: There is no known antigen for this receptor. No much larger clonotype is one base removed from it; base qualities were not supplied.

This sequence originates from a human donor in good health. This chain joins TRBV4-2 to TRBJ2-2; the D gene is perhaps TRBD1, from 6 matching bases. The DNA sequence follows: TGTGCCAGCAGCCAAGATAGGGCCAGGGGATACACCGGGGAGCTGTTTTTT. Translated, this is CASSQDRARGYTGELFF.